The TCR beta chain under discussion was sequenced for a study of blood T cells in healthy people across ages. About this clonotype: A junction end diverges from the germline sequence, so it may reflect a read error.

The germline V gene has CDR1 MNHNY and CDR2 SVGAGI (reference sequence). The CDR3 is made up of 15 amino acids. Through a sample-barcoded 5' primer and a J-beta primer mix, a second PCR was run for roughly 6 to 11 cycles. MiXCR was run by TCRdb on the 5' RACE reads, yielding one entry per CDR3 protein. The sample yields fewer than 2 million distinct CDR3 sequences, about 39% seen once. The J gene is TRBJ2-7, the V gene TRBV6-6; 8 bases are shared with TRBD2. The sequenced sample was blood. This receptor was identified in a human donor in good health. The CDR3 DNA is TGTGTCAGCAGTTACTCTCTAGCGGGCCTTTACGAGCAGTACTTC. It yields the protein CVSSYSLAGLYEQYF.